This T cell receptor beta chain originates from a study of OX40 agonist ivuxolimab in advanced cancers. Study-level information: An agonistic human IgG2 monoclonal antibody against OX40 (CD134) was given. Ivuxolimab, which patients received intravenously every 2 weeks, was dosed at 0.01 to 10 mg/kg. Study-wide points: No antigen was identified for the clonally expanded peripheral T cells.

The CDR3 is 13 amino acids. V was shortened by 4 bases and J by 2 bases, with 5 bases between the two germline ends. Germline loops: CDR1 SGHTA, CDR2 FQGTGA. Assay: immunoSEQ multiplex PCR; the TCRdb copy retains only in-frame clones and omits some. The sample includes about 73,000 clones, around nine tenths of them seen just once. A note on this clone: Its antigen remains unknown.

Sequenced here: CD4+ or CD8+ T cells sorted from blood, sampled in a trial of the OX40 agonist ivuxolimab. The TCR sequence derives from an adult with an advanced solid tumor such as melanoma, head and neck, liver or kidney cancer. The genes are TRBV7-3 and TRBJ2-2, with unresolved D. The CDR3 DNA follows: TGTGCCAGCAGCTCCCCTAACACCGGGGAGCTGTTTTTT. Translation: CASSSPNTGELFF.